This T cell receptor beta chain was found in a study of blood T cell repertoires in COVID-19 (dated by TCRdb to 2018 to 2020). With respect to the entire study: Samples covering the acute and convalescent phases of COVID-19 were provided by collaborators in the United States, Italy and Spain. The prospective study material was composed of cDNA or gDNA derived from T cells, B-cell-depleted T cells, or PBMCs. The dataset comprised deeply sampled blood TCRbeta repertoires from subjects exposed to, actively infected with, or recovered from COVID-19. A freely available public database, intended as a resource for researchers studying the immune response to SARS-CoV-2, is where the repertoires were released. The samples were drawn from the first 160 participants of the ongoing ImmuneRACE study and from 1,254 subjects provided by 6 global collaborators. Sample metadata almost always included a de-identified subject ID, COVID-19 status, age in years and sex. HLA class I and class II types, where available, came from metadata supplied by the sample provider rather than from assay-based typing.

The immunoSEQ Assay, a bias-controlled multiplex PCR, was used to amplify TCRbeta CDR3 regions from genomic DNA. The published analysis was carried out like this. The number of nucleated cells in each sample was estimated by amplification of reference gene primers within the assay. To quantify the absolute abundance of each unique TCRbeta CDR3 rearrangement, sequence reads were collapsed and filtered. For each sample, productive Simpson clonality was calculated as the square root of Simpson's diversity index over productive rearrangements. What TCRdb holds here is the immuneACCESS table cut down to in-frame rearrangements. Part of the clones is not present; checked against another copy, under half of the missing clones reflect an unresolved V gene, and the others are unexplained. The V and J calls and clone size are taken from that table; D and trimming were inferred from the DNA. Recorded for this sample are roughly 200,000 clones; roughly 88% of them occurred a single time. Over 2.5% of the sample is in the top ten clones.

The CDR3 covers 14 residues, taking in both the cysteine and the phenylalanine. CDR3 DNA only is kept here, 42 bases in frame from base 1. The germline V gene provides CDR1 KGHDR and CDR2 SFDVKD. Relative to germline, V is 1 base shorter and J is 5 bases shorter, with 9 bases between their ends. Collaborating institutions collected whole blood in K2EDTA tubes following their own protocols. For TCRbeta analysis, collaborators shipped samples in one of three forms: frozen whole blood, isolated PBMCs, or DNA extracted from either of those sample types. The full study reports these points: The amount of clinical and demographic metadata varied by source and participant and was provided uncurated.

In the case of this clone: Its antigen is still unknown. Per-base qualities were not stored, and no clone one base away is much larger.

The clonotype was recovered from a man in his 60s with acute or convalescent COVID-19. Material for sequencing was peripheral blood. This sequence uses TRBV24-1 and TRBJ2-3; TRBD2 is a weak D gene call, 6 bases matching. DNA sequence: TGTGCCACCAGTGATTTTTGGGGAGGAGATACGCAGTATTTT. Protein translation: CATSDFWGGDTQYF.